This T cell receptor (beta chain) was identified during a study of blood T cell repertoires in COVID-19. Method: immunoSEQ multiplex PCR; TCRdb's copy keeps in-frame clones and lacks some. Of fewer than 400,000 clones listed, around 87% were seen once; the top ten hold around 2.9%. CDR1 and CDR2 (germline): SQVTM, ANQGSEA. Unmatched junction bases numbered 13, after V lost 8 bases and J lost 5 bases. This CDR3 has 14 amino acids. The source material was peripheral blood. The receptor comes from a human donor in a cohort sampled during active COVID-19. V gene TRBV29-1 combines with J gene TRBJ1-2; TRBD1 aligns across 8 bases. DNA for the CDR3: TGCAGCACAAGCGGACAGGGTCTCTCATATGGCTACACCTTC. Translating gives CSTSGQGLSYGYTF.